This T cell receptor beta chain is from a study of T-cell memory formation after mild COVID-19. Findings and caveats of the study: Cross-reactive memory appears to have joined, as suggested by some responding clones showing up in pre-infection memory. Largely, contracting CD4+ clones fell within CM and EM, and contracting CD8+ clones within EMRA. Clones contracting across day 15 to 85 had a balanced CD4/CD8 profile; later expanding clones leaned CD4+. Unconfirmed was the SARS-CoV-2 specificity of second-wave clones that peaked on day 37.

This clonotype was seen repeatedly, ten times or more. Its antigen is not identified. TCRdb used MiXCR to reprocess the 5' RACE reads, holding one entry per CDR3 protein. The sample lists roughly 400,000 distinct CDR3 sequences, roughly 15% occurring once. The CDR3 runs to 13 residues. From germline, CDR1 is LNHDA and CDR2 SQIVND (reference sequence). Trimming cost V 8 bases and J 5 bases; bases outside gene matches: 4. J is TRBJ2-2 and V is TRBV19, with 8 bases matching TRBD1. The receptor was derived from a man aged 18 to 35 who had mild COVID-19 (a few samples of this study predate the infection). Cell type and time point are not known. The sequencing input was PBMCs or a T cell subset sorted from them (not recorded which). CDR3 bases: TGTGCCAGTGGGGACAGGCCTACCGGGGAGCTGTTTTTT. Its translation is CASGDRPTGELFF.